What follows are 10 T cell receptor beta chains derived from one specimen sequenced in a study of T cells in Graves' hyperthyroidism and ophthalmopathy. From RNA transcripts, TCR beta CDR3 regions were amplified. When the TCR CDR3 underwent first-round RT-PCR, the HTBI primer set was used. TCRdb re-called the multiplex PCR reads through MiXCR, storing one row per CDR3 protein. Here the sample spans 560,000 or so distinct CDR3 sequences, less than 20% being singletons. Sequenced input: blood. The receptors here all came from a man aged 35-49 years with Graves' ophthalmopathy.

This clonotype was observed a few times. The gene calls are TRBV10-2 and TRBJ1-2; 7 bases fit TRBD1. Trimming cost V 3 bases and J 7 bases; bases outside gene matches: 8. Germline V CDR1 and CDR2: WSHSY, SAAADI. The CDR3 is 14 amino acids. CDR3 coding DNA: TGCGCCAGCAGTGACGTGCAGGGGGTAGTTGGCTACACCTTC. Residues: CASSDVQGVVGYTF.

This clonotype appeared many times. The V gene is TRBV12-3 or TRBV12-4, the J gene TRBJ1-3; D ambiguous. The CDR3 extends over 14 amino acids. The germline V and J ends were trimmed by 5 bases and 4 bases, with 12 bases remaining between them. The CDR3 reads CASSQTYFGNTIYF. In nucleotides, the CDR3 is TGTGCCAGCAGTCAGACATATTTCGGAAACACCATATATTTT.

This clonotype was detected only once. This chain links TRBV4-2 with TRBJ1-2, with 7 bases aligning to TRBD1. The V segment lost 0 bases and the J segment 2 bases; nucleotides outside the gene matches: 6. This CDR3 contains 16 residues. Germline loops: CDR1 LGHNA, CDR2 YNFKEQ. CDR3 region: CASSQEHRGENYGYTF. In DNA form, the CDR3 reads TGTGCCAGCAGCCAAGAGCACAGGGGCGAAAACTATGGCTACACCTTC.

The chain recombines TRBV6-1 with TRBJ2-5, with 8 positions matching TRBD2. CDR3 length equals 14 residues. The ends lost 6 bases at V and 3 bases at J; junction bases unmatched: 6. CDR1 and CDR2 (germline): MNHNS, SASEGT. CDR3 residues: CASSGRGGKETQYF. Here the CDR3 DNA reads TGTGCCAGCAGCGGGAGGGGGGGGAAAGAGACCCAGTACTTC.

This clonotype was counted at least ten times. The chain has TRBV6-1 and TRBJ2-5; weak D call: TRBD1 (6 bases). CDR1 and CDR2 from the germline V gene are MNHNS and SASEGT. This CDR3 is built from 16 residues. The V gene lost 5 bases and the J gene lost 5 bases, with 21 bases spanning the gap. CDR3 sequence: CASSHPAAGQRETQYF. In nucleotides, the CDR3 is TGTGCCAGCAGTCACCCTGCGGCAGGACAGCGGGAGACCCAGTACTTC.

This clonotype appeared a few times. The chain couples TRBV12-3 or TRBV12-4 to TRBJ2-3; 7 nucleotides match TRBD2. V lost 5 bases and J lost 0; bases outside the gene matches: 8. The CDR3 sequence is 16 residues long. The DNA of the CDR3 is TGTGCCAGCAGTCCCGCTAGCGGAACTAGCACAGATACGCAGTATTTT. This sequence encodes CASSPASGTSTDTQYF.

This clonotype occurred a few times. The rearrangement links TRBV5-1 to TRBJ1-1; D unclear. The CDR3 runs 13 residues. Trimming took 4 bases from V and 3 from J, leaving 10 bases between them. The germline CDR1 and CDR2 sequences are SGHRS and YFSETQ. CDR3 residues: CASSRNGDTEAFF. The CDR3 region has the DNA TGCGCCAGCAGCAGGAACGGCGACACTGAAGCTTTCTTT.

This clonotype was detected a few times. This sequence joins TRBV5-1 and TRBJ2-7; D may be TRBD1 (5 bases). This CDR3 is 13 amino acids long. Trimming left V 4 bases short and J 4 bases short, with 12 bases between. Germline CDR1 reads SGHRS; CDR2 reads YFSETQ. This CDR3 reads CASSQVQGYEQYF. CDR3 DNA sequence: TGCGCCAGCAGCCAAGTCCAGGGTTACGAGCAGTACTTC.

This clonotype has a handful of counts. The chain joins TRBV4-3 to TRBJ2-1, with TRBD2 matching 10 bases. The germline gives CDR1 LGHNA, CDR2 YSLEER. The J segment lost 9 bases and the V segment lost 4 bases, leaving 3 bases of the junction unmatched. CDR3 length equals 13 residues. The DNA for the CDR3 is TGCGCCAGCAGCCCAGAGCGGGAGGGTGAGCAGTTCTTC. Translating gives CASSPEREGEQFF.

The table lists this clonotype with a few counts. The chain uses TRBV12-5 and TRBJ2-3; D uncertain. CDR3 length: 14 residues. Trimming left V 2 bases short and J 2 bases short, with 8 bases between. CDR1 is LGHNT, CDR2 FRNRAP, per germline. The CDR3 is CASGLMTPTDTQYF. DNA for the CDR3: TGTGCTAGTGGTTTGATGACACCCACAGATACGCAGTATTTT. Looking up the rest from reference TRBV12-5 and TRBJ2-3 gives the full variable domain: DARVTQTPRHKVTEMGQEVTMRCQPILGHNTVFWYRQTMMQGLELLAYFRNRAPLDDSGMPKDRFSAEMPDATLATLKIQPSEPRDSAVYFCASGLMTPTDTQYFGPGTRLTVL.